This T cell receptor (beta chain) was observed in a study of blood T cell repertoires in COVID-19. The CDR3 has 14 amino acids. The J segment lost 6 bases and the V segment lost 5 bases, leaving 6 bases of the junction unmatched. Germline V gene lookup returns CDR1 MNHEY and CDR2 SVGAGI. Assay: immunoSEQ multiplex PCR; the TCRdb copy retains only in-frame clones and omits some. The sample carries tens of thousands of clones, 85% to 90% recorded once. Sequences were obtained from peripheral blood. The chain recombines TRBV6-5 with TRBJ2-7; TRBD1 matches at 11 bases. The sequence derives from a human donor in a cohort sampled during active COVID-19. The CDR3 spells CASSRRDRGVEQYF. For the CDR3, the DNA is TGTGCCAGCAGTCGCCGGGACAGGGGGGTCGAGCAGTACTTC.